This TCR beta chain came from a study of CD8 T cells in ankylosing spondylitis. Findings of the study overall: It appeared that ankylosing spondylitis blood was characterized by a TCR beta motif of several highly homologous variants. Certain motif variants had earlier appeared in reactive arthritis synovial fluid and blood. Disease-associated clonotypes exhibited CD8+ identity and were relatively infrequent in peripheral blood. Significant enrichment of disease-linked clones was reportedly seen in matched ankylosing spondylitis synovial fluid.

This clonotype turned up a few times. Its antigen is still unknown. As the method for making TCR beta libraries, quantitative 5'-RACE with molecular barcodes was used. TCRdb re-called the 5' RACE reads through MiXCR, storing one row per CDR3 protein. The profile shows 650,000 to 800,000 distinct CDR3 sequences, around 20% of them singletons. This TCR was recovered from a male donor with ankylosing spondylitis. The sequencing input was blood, either unsorted or a sorted T cell fraction (not recorded which).

In DNA form, the CDR3 reads TGTGCCAGCAGTGATGCGGACAGCAAAAACATTCAGTACTTC. Translated, it gives CASSDADSKNIQYF. The rearrangement joins TRBV25-1 to TRBJ2-4; D possibly corresponds to TRBD1 (6 bases). Germline V gene data show CDR1 as MGHDK and CDR2 as SYGVNS. The CDR3 loop spans 14 amino acids. V was trimmed by 3 bases and J by 3 bases, leaving 9 bases between them.